Shown below are 32 T cell receptor beta chains from a single sample sequenced in a study of shared clonotypes between healthy human individuals. Measured with immunoSEQ multiplex PCR; TCRdb has only the in-frame clones, and not every one. The sample comprises under 2,000,000 clones, approximately 95% of which are singletons, and 1.2% rests with the top ten. CD45RO-negative CD8 cells positively selected for CCR7 made up the naive population, which excluded terminally differentiated effector memory CD45RA+ cells. The specimen was naive CD8+ T cells sorted from blood. The receptors were sampled from a man aged 18 to 30 in good health.

The rearrangement uses TRBV19 and TRBJ2-7, with TRBD1 matching 7 bases. The V and J ends lost 7 bases and 4 bases, in that order; junction bases with no gene match: 16. CDR1 LNHDA and CDR2 SQIVND come from the germline V gene (reference sequence). The CDR3 is 16 amino acids. CDR3 sequence (DNA): TGTGCCAGTACTTCAACATTCGGGACAGAAGAATACGAGCAGTACTTC. Translation: CASTSTFGTEEYEQYF.

CDR3 residues: CASSQQQGEQYF. DNA of the CDR3: TGTGCCAGCAGTCAACAACAGGGCGAGCAGTACTTC. The V gene is TRBV27, the J gene TRBJ2-7; TRBD1 might be the D (6 bases). The CDR3 consists of 12 residues. The V end was cut by 5 bases, the J end by 6 bases, with 11 bases between. Germline CDR1 is MNHEY and CDR2 is SMNVEV (reference sequence).

This clone was observed once. The CDR3 nucleotides are TGTGCCAGCACCTTCGGGACAGGGGACTACAATGAGCAGTTCTTC. The encoded protein is CASTFGTGDYNEQFF. The chain employs TRBV2 and TRBJ2-1; 10 bases fit TRBD1. Unmatched junction bases numbered 6, after V lost 7 bases and J lost 3 bases. The CDR3 length is 15 residues. Germline V CDR1 and CDR2: SNHLY, FYNNEI.

V gene TRBV7-9 combines with J gene TRBJ1-4, with 12 bases that match TRBD1. Germline V gene sequence: CDR1 SEHNR, CDR2 FQNEAQ (reference sequence). J was trimmed by 8 bases and V by 5 bases; bases with no gene match: 6. The CDR3 length is 15 residues. The CDR3 DNA follows: TGTGCCAGCAGCGCTGGGACAGGGGGCAGAGAAAAACTGTTTTTT. Its protein product is CASSAGTGGREKLFF.

Details on this clone: The sample holds other DNA sequences that translate to the same CDR3. The rearrangement uses TRBV28 and TRBJ1-2, with D uncertain. The CDR3 has 11 residues. Germline CDR1 and CDR2: MDHEN and SYDVKM. V lost 2 bases to trimming and J lost 2 bases, with 0 bases between them. The CDR3 region is CASSLNYGYTF. CDR3 nucleotides: TGTGCCAGCAGTTTAAACTATGGCTACACCTTC.

V and J are TRBV27 and TRBJ2-7; 7 nucleotides match TRBD2. CDR1 is MNHEY, CDR2 SMNVEV, per germline (reference sequence). The CDR3 runs to 14 residues. Trimming took 8 bases from V and 9 from J; bases not matched to a gene: 16. This chain's CDR3 is CASRHPRETVRQYF. CDR3 nucleotide sequence: TGTGCCAGCCGACATCCGCGGGAGACAGTCAGGCAGTACTTC.

This clone was found once. This chain uses TRBV28 with TRBJ1-2; tentative D call: TRBD1 (6 bases). The CDR3 covers 14 residues. Per the germline V gene, CDR1 is MDHEN and CDR2 is SYDVKM. Trimming stripped 4 bases from V and 5 bases from J, with 14 bases between. The CDR3 reads CASSSLSGEYGYTF. Here the CDR3 DNA reads TGTGCCAGCAGTTCTCTCTCAGGGGAATATGGCTACACCTTC.

The genes are TRBV4-1 and TRBJ2-5; 7 nucleotides agree with TRBD1. CDR3 length: 15 residues. The V and J ends lost 3 bases and 2 bases, in that order; junction bases with no gene match: 6. The germline V gene encodes CDR1 MGHRA and CDR2 YSYEKL. In DNA, the CDR3 is TGCGCCAGCAGCCACCCGGGACAGATACAAGAGACCCAGTACTTC. This codes for CASSHPGQIQETQYF.

The CDR3 region has the DNA TGTGCCAGCGGAGGGTACAATGAGCAGTTCTTC. It encodes CASGGYNEQFF. The chain couples TRBV6-5 to TRBJ2-1; D is perhaps TRBD2 (6 bases). The V end was cut by 8 bases, the J end by 4 bases, with 6 bases between. The CDR3 spans 11 residues. The germline V gene has CDR1 MNHEY and CDR2 SVGAGI.

The chain has TRBV2 and TRBJ2-7; D unclear. Trimming left V 8 bases short and J 3 bases short, with 8 bases between. Per the germline V gene, CDR1 is SNHLY and CDR2 is FYNNEI. This CDR3 has 11 residues. CDR3: CASGDIYEQYF. CDR3 in DNA: TGTGCCAGCGGCGATATCTACGAGCAGTACTTC.

The chain recombines TRBV5-4 with TRBJ2-7, with 12 bases identical to TRBD1. The CDR3 has 13 amino acids. The ends lost 10 bases at V and 7 bases at J; junction bases unmatched: 9. In germline, CDR1 is SGHNT, CDR2 YYREEE (reference sequence). CDR3 coding DNA: TGTGCCGGGGGTTGGGACAGGGGGCGGGAGCAGTACTTC. Translated: CAGGWDRGREQYF. Full variable domain (remainder filled in from reference TRBV5-4 and TRBJ2-7): ETGVTQSPTHLIKTRGQQVTLRCSSQSGHNTVSWYQQALGQGPQFIFQYYREEENGRGNFPPRFSGLQFPNYSSELNVNALELDDSALYLCAGGWDRGREQYFGPGTRLTVT.

The rearrangement joins TRBV30 to TRBJ2-7; the match to TRBD1 covers 11 bases. Germline CDR1 is GTSNPN and CDR2 is SVGIG (reference sequence). The V and J ends lost 2 bases and 5 bases, in that order; junction bases with no gene match: 8. There are 15 residues in the CDR3. The DNA of the CDR3 is TGTGCCTGGAGTCATACCGGGACAGGGGGTGACGAGCAGTACTTC. Translating it yields CAWSHTGTGGDEQYF.

About this clone itself: Within the sample, other DNA sequences also encode this same CDR3. V usage is TRBV5-1 and J usage is TRBJ1-1; the D gene is possibly TRBD1 (5 bases). CDR3 length: 14 amino acids. The germline CDR1 and CDR2 sequences are SGHRS and YFSETQ. The germline V and J ends were trimmed by 0 bases and 4 bases, with 10 bases remaining between them. This CDR3 reads CASSLAPGFTEAFF. The CDR3 DNA is TGCGCCAGCAGCTTGGCCCCAGGGTTCACTGAAGCTTTCTTT. The full variable domain, rest sourced from reference TRBV5-1 and TRBJ1-1, is KAGVTQTPRYLIKTRGQQVTLSCSPISGHRSVSWYQQTPGQGLQFLFEYFSETQRNKGNFPGRFSGRQFSNSRSEMNVSTLELGDSALYLCASSLAPGFTEAFFGQGTRLTVV.

CDR3 bases: TGCGCCAGCAGGGGACAGGGGGCGACCCACGAGCAGTACTTC. Its translation: CASRGQGATHEQYF. The chain is built from TRBV10-2 and TRBJ2-7; TRBD1 matches 12 bases. Germline-derived CDR1 and CDR2 are WSHSY and SAAADI. With 6 bases clipped from V and 5 bases from J, the junction kept 5 bases outside the gene matches. The CDR3 runs to 14 residues.

V usage is TRBV11-1 and J usage is TRBJ2-1, with D possibly TRBD1 on 8 matching bases. V lost 1 base, J lost 3 bases, and 16 bases lay in between. From germline, CDR1 is SGHAT and CDR2 FQDESV (reference sequence). The CDR3 has 17 residues. The CDR3 DNA sequence: TGTGCCAGCAGCTTAGAGGCGACAGGGGAGGGCTACAATGAGCAGTTCTTC. Encoded protein: CASSLEATGEGYNEQFF.

The rearrangement uses TRBV30 and TRBJ1-5; D ambiguous. Germline loops: CDR1 GTSNPN, CDR2 SVGIG (reference sequence). The CDR3 has 15 amino acids. V dropped 1 base and J dropped 0 bases, with 10 bases sitting between them. CDR3 DNA sequence: TGTGCCTGGAGTGAGGACGGGTTTAGCAATCAGCCCCAGCATTTT. Translated: CAWSEDGFSNQPQHF.

About this clone: Other DNA sequences in the same sample also yield this CDR3. The chain recombines TRBV4-3 with TRBJ1-1; maybe TRBD1 (5 bases). CDR1 is LGHNA and CDR2 is YSLEER in the germline V gene. The CDR3 sequence is 15 residues long. Trimming cost V 0 bases and J 1 base, with 9 bases left between them. The DNA for the CDR3 is TGCGCCAGCAGCCAAGATTGGGGCAGGAACACTGAAGCTTTCTTT. Protein sequence: CASSQDWGRNTEAFF.

The genes are TRBV7-9 and TRBJ2-5; TRBD2 agrees at 14 bases. The CDR3 spans 18 residues. In germline, CDR1 is SEHNR, CDR2 FQNEAQ (reference sequence). The ends lost 7 bases at V and 4 bases at J; junction bases unmatched: 14. For the CDR3, the DNA is TGTGCCAGCACCCACCCCGGACTAGCGGGGGGCCAGGGAGAGACCCAGTACTTC. As protein: CASTHPGLAGGQGETQYF.

The chain combines TRBV27 with TRBJ1-5, with TRBD1 matching 7 bases. V was clipped by 8 bases and J by 6 bases; unmatched bases: 7. The germline V gene encodes CDR1 MNHEY and CDR2 SMNVEV (reference sequence). The CDR3 contains 13 residues. The CDR3 DNA sequence: TGTGCCAGCTCGACAGGGAAGGGTCAGCCCCAGCATTTT. Protein product: CASSTGKGQPQHF.

This chain joins TRBV5-1 and TRBJ2-7; no definite D call. V lost 0 bases, J lost 2 bases, and 9 bases lay in between. This CDR3 region has 14 residues. Germline loops: CDR1 SGHRS, CDR2 YFSETQ. CDR3 in DNA: TGCGCCAGCAGCTTGGCGGACGCCACCTACGAGCAGTACTTC. This codes for CASSLADATYEQYF. The variable domain in full, with the rest retrieved from reference TRBV5-1 and TRBJ2-7, is KAGVTQTPRYLIKTRGQQVTLSCSPISGHRSVSWYQQTPGQGLQFLFEYFSETQRNKGNFPGRFSGRQFSNSRSEMNVSTLELGDSALYLCASSLADATYEQYFGPGTRLTVT.

The chain carries TRBV13 and TRBJ1-2; 10 positions match TRBD1. The V gene's germline CDR1 is PRHDT and CDR2 FYEKMQ (reference sequence). Trimming at V came to 5 bases and at J to 5 bases, leaving 8 bases not matched to a gene. The CDR3 runs to 15 residues. The CDR3, as DNA: TGTGCCAGCAGCGCCCGACAGGGGGCGGGTTATGGCTACACCTTC. It is translated as CASSARQGAGYGYTF.

The chain employs TRBV7-9 and TRBJ2-5; tentatively, D is TRBD2 (7 bases). Germline CDR1 is SEHNR and CDR2 is FQNEAQ (reference sequence). The CDR3 loop spans 15 amino acids. The V and J ends lost 0 bases and 3 bases respectively, with 11 bases between them. CDR3 in amino acids: CASSLAGAGEETQYF. CDR3 DNA sequence: TGTGCCAGCAGCTTAGCGGGGGCGGGGGAAGAGACCCAGTACTTC.

This chain links TRBV7-9 with TRBJ1-6; a possible D gene is TRBD1 (6 bases). CDR1 and CDR2 (germline): SEHNR, FQNEAQ (reference sequence). The CDR3 spans 16 residues. The ends were cut back, 4 bases at V and 9 bases at J, with 19 bases in the middle. The CDR3, as DNA: TGTGCCAGCAGCTCCCCCCTCCAGGGGATGAGTTCACCCCTCCACTTT. Protein product: CASSSPLQGMSSPLHF.

The chain is built from TRBV5-8 and TRBJ2-7; a weak D match, TRBD2 (5 bases). Germline lookup yields CDR1 SGHTS and CDR2 YDEGEE. This CDR3 has 14 residues. V dropped 0 bases and J dropped 5 bases, with 12 bases sitting between them. The CDR3 nucleotides read TGTGCCAGCAGCTTGGGGGTGGGAGTCGACGAGCAGTACTTC. It specifies CASSLGVGVDEQYF.

V usage is TRBV7-9 and J usage is TRBJ1-6; TRBD1 is a possible D gene (6 bases). CDR3 length: 14 amino acids. Germline assignment: CDR1 SEHNR and CDR2 FQNEAQ (reference sequence). V lost 2 bases and J 7 bases, leaving 9 bases between the germline ends. The CDR3 nucleotides are TGTGCCAGCAGCTTACCGGGACACAATTCACCCCTCCACTTT. Its translation: CASSLPGHNSPLHF.

This chain links TRBV9 with TRBJ2-2; D gene unclear. The CDR3 is 14 amino acids. Germline CDR1 SGDLS, CDR2 YYNGEE. V lost 3 bases to trimming and J lost 3 bases, with 9 bases between them. The CDR3 spells CASSDPLYTGELFF. CDR3 in DNA: TGTGCCAGCAGCGACCCTTTATACACCGGGGAGCTGTTTTTT. The full variable domain, its missing parts supplied by reference TRBV9 and TRBJ2-2, is DSGVTQTPKHLITATGQRVTLRCSPRSGDLSVYWYQQSLDQGLQFLIQYYNGEERAKGNILERFSAQQFPDLHSELNLSSLELGDSALYFCASSDPLYTGELFFGEGSRLTVL.

On this clone itself: At one end, the junction sequence differs from germline, possibly due to a read error. This chain connects TRBV6-5 to TRBJ1-2; 9 bases line up with TRBD1. This CDR3 contains 12 residues. CDR1 and CDR2 (germline): MNHEY, SVGAGI. CDR3 sequence (DNA): TGTGCCAGCGGGACAGGGCTCAGAAGTGAAGCCTTC. Residues: CASGTGLRSEAF.

Notes on this clone: Other DNA sequences of this sample code for an identical CDR3. This chain's CDR3 is CASSLELAGYTDTQYF. CDR3 DNA: TGTGCCAGCAGCTTGGAGCTAGCGGGGTACACAGATACGCAGTATTTT. The chain links TRBV5-6 to TRBJ2-3, with 9 bases fitting TRBD2. The CDR3 covers 16 residues. Germline V CDR1 and CDR2: SGHDT, YYEEEE. Trimming cost V 0 bases and J 2 bases; bases outside gene matches: 4. The full variable domain, rest sourced from reference TRBV5-6 and TRBJ2-3, is DAGVTQSPTHLIKTRGQQVTLRCSPKSGHDTVSWYQQALGQGPQFIFQYYEEEERQRGNFPDRFSGHQFPNYSSELNVNALLLGDSALYLCASSLELAGYTDTQYFGPGTRLTVL.

The V and J genes are TRBV5-6 and TRBJ2-7, with TRBD1 identical over 7 bases. CDR3 size: 14 residues. The J segment lost 2 bases and the V segment lost 0 bases, leaving 2 bases of the junction unmatched. CDR1 is SGHDT, CDR2 YYEEEE, per germline. The CDR3 nucleotides read TGTGCCAGCAGCTTGGGGACAGGACCCTACGAGCAGTACTTC. Its translation is CASSLGTGPYEQYF.

This clone was recorded only once. The chain recombines TRBV13 with TRBJ2-7; D is unresolved. V was clipped by 7 bases and J by 2 bases, with 12 bases between them. This CDR3 contains 13 residues. CDR1 and CDR2 (germline): PRHDT, FYEKMQ (reference sequence). The CDR3 spells CASKRQATYEQYF. Here the CDR3 DNA reads TGTGCCAGCAAACGCCAGGCTACCTACGAGCAGTACTTC.

The V and J genes are TRBV4-1 and TRBJ2-1; no clear D. The CDR3 is made up of 14 amino acids. Trimming stripped 0 bases from V and 9 bases from J, with 12 bases between. Germline V lookup: CDR1 MGHRA, CDR2 YSYEKL. The CDR3 sequence: CASSQDGVLGEQFF. CDR3 sequence (DNA): TGCGCCAGCAGCCAAGATGGGGTTCTCGGTGAGCAGTTCTTC.

The V call is TRBV4-3, the J call TRBJ2-7; 7 nucleotides agree with TRBD1. Germline assignment: CDR1 LGHNA and CDR2 YSLEER. V dropped 4 bases and J dropped 0; count of bases not matched to a gene: 6. The length of the CDR3 is 15 residues. The DNA of the CDR3 is TGCGCCAGCAGCCCACGGGGACAGAGCTCCTACGAGCAGTACTTC. Protein sequence: CASSPRGQSSYEQYF.